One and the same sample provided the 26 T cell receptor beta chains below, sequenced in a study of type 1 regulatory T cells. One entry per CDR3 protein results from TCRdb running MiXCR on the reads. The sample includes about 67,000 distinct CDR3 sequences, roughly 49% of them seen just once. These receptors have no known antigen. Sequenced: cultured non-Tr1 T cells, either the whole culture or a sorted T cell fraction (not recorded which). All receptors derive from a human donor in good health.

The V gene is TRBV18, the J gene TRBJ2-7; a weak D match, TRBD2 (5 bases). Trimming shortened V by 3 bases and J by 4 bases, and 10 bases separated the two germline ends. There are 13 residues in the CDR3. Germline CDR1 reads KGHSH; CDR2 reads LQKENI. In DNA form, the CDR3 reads TGTGCCAGCTCACCGGGAAGCGGATACGAGCAGTACTTC. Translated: CASSPGSGYEQYF. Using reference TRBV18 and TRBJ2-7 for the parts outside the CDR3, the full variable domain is NAGVMQNPRHLVRRRGQEARLRCSPMKGHSHVYWYRQLPEEGLKFMVYLQKENIIDESGMPKERFSAEFPKEGPSILRIQQVVRGDSAAYFCASSPGSGYEQYFGPGTRLTVT.

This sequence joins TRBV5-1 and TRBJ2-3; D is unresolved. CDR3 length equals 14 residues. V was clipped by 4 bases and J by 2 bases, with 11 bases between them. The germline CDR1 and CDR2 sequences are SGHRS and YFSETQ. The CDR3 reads CASSGRTYTDTQYF. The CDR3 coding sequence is TGCGCCAGCAGCGGACGGACCTACACAGATACGCAGTATTTT.

The CDR3 nucleotides read TGTGCCAGCAGTTTATCCGGGAACGGCTACACCTTC. Translated: CASSLSGNGYTF. V gene TRBV12-3 or TRBV12-4 combines with J gene TRBJ1-2; no clear D. CDR3 length: 12 residues. Trimming left V 2 bases short and J 8 bases short, with 9 bases between.

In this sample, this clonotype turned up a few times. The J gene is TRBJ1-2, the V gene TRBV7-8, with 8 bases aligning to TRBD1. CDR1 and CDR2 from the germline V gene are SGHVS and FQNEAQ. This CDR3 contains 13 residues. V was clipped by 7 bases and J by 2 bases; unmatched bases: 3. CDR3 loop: CASTWDRNYGYTF. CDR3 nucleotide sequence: TGTGCCAGCACCTGGGACAGGAACTATGGCTACACCTTC.

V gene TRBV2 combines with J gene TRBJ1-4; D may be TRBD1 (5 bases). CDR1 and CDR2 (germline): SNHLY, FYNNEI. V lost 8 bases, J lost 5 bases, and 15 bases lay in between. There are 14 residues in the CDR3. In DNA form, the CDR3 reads TGTGCCAGCTTAGATGGGACGGTGAATGAAAAACTGTTTTTT. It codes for CASLDGTVNEKLFF.

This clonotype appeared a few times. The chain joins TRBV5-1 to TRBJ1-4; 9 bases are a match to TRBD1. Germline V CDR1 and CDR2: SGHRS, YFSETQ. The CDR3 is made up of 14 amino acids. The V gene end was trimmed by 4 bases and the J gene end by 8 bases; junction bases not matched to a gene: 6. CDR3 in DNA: TGCGCCAGCAGCGGCGGGACAGGGACCGAAAAACTGTTTTTT. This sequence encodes CASSGGTGTEKLFF.

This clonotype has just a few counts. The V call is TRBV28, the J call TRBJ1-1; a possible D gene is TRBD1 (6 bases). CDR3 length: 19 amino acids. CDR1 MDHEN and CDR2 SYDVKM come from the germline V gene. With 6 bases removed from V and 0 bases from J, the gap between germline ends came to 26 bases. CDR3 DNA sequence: TGTGCCAGCAGCTCCCCGGGGTGGGGGCCGGCGGGCTTGAACACTGAAGCTTTCTTT. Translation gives CASSSPGWGPAGLNTEAFF.

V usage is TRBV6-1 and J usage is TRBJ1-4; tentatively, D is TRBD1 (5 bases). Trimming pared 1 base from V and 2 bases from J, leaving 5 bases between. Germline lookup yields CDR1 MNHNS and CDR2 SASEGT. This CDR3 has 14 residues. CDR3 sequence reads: CASSEGGTNEKLFF. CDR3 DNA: TGTGCCAGCAGTGAAGGGGGGACTAATGAAAAACTGTTTTTT.

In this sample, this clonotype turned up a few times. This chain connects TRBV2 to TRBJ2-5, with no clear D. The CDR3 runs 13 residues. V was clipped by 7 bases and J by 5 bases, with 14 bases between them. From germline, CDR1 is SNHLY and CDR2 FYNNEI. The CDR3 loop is CASTSSRRETQYF. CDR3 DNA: TGTGCCAGCACTAGTAGCAGACGGGAGACCCAGTACTTC.

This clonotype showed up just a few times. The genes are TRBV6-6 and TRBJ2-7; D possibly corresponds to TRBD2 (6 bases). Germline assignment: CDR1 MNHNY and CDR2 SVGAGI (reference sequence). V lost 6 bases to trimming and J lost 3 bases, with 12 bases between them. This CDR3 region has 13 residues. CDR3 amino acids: CASSRGTYYEQYF. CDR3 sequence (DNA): TGTGCCAGCAGCCGCGGGACCTACTACGAGCAGTACTTC.

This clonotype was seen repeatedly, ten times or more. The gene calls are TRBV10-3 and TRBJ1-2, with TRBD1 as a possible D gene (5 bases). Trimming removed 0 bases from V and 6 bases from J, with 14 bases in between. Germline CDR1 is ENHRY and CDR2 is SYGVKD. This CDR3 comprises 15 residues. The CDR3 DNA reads TGTGCCATCAGTGAGTCGAGGGGCCAGGGCCATGGCTACACCTTC. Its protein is CAISESRGQGHGYTF.

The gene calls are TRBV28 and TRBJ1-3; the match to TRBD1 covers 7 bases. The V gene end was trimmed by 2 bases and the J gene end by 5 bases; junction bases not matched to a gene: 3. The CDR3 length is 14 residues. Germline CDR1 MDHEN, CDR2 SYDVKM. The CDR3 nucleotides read TGTGCCAGCAGTTTACTACAGGGGCGAAACACCATATATTTT. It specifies CASSLLQGRNTIYF.

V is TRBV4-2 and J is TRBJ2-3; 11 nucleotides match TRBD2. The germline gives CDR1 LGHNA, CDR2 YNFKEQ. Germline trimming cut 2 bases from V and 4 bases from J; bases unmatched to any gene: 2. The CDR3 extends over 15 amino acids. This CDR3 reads CASSQLAGGPDTQYF. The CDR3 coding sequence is TGTGCCAGCAGCCAACTAGCGGGGGGACCAGATACGCAGTATTTT.

The CDR3 here is CASSRGGTGNEKLFF. The CDR3 DNA follows: TGTGCCAGCAGCCGTGGTGGGACAGGGAATGAAAAACTGTTTTTT. The chain carries TRBV5-5 and TRBJ1-4, with TRBD1 identical over 9 bases. The CDR3 contains 15 residues. V lost 4 bases to trimming and J lost 5 bases; unmatched junction nucleotides: 6. Looked up from germline, CDR1 is SGHKS and CDR2 is YYEKEE (reference sequence).

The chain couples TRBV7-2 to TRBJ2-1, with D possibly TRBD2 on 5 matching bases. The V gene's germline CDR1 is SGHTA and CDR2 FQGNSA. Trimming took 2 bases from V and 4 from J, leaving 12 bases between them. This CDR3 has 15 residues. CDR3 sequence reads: CASSLQSGEYNEQFF. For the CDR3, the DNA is TGTGCCAGCAGCTTACAGAGCGGAGAGTACAATGAGCAGTTCTTC.

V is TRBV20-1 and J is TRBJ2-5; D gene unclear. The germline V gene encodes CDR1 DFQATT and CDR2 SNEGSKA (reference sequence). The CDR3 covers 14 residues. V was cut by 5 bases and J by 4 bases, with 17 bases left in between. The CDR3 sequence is CSAQPQLGTETQYF. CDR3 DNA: TGCAGTGCTCAGCCACAGTTGGGAACAGAGACCCAGTACTTC.

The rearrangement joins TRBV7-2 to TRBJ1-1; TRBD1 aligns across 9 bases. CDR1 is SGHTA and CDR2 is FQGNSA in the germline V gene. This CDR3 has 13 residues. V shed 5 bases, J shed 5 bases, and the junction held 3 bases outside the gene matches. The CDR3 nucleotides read TGTGCCAGCAGCACGGGACAGGGAACTGAAGCTTTCTTT. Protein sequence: CASSTGQGTEAFF.

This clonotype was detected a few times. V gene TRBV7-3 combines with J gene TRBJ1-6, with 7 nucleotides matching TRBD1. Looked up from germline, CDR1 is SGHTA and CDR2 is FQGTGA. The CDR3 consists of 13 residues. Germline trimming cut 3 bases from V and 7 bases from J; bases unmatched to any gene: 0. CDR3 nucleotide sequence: TGTGCCAGCAGCTTCAGGGGGAATTCACCCCTCCACTTT. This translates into CASSFRGNSPLHF.

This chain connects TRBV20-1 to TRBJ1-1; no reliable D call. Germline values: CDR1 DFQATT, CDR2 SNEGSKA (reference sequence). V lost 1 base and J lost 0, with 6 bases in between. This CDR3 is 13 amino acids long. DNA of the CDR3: TGCAGTGCTAGAGGGCAGATGAACACTGAAGCTTTCTTT. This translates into CSARGQMNTEAFF.

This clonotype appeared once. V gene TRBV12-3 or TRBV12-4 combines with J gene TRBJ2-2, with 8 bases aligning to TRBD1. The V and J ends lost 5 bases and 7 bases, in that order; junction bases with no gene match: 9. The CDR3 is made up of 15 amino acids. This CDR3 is CASSATGELGGELFF. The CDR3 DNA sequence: TGTGCCAGCAGTGCGACAGGGGAGTTGGGCGGGGAGCTGTTTTTT.

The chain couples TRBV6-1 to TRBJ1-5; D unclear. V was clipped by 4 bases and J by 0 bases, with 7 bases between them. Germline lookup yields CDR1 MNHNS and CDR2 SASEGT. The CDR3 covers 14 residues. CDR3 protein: CASSVRYSNQPQHF. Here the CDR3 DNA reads TGTGCCAGCAGTGTACGATATAGCAATCAGCCCCAGCATTTT.

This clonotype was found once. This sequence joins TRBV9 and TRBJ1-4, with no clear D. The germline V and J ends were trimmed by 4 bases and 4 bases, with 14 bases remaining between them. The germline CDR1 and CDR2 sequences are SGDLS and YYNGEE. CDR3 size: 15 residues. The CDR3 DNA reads TGTGCCAGCAGCCCAGATGTGGGGTTTAATGAAAAACTGTTTTTT. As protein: CASSPDVGFNEKLFF.

CDR3 loop: CATSEGTGLTDTQYF. CDR3 in DNA: TGTGCCACCAGTGAAGGGACAGGACTCACAGATACGCAGTATTTT. The V call is TRBV24-1, the J call TRBJ2-3, with 8 bases identical to TRBD1. The CDR3 length is 15 residues. The germline CDR1 and CDR2 sequences are KGHDR and SFDVKD. Trimming at V came to 4 bases and at J to 2 bases, leaving 4 bases not matched to a gene.

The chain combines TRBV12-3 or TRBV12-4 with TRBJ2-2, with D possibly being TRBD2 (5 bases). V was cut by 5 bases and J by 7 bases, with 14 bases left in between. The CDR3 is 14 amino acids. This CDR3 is CASSRTVSLGELFF. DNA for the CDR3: TGTGCCAGCAGTCGGACTGTTTCCCTCGGGGAGCTGTTTTTT.

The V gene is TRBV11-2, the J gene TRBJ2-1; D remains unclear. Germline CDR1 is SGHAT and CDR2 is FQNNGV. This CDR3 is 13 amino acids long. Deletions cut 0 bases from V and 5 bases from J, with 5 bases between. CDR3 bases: TGTGCCAGCAGCTTAGATCTAAACAATGAGCAGTTCTTC. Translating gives CASSLDLNNEQFF.

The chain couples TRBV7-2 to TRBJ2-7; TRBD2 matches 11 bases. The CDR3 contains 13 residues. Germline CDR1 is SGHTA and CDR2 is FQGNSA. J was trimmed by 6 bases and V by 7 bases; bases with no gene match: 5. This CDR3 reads CASNLAGGGEQYF. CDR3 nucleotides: TGTGCCAGCAATCTAGCGGGGGGCGGCGAGCAGTACTTC.